What follows are 22 T cell receptor beta chains derived from one specimen sequenced in a study of T cells in Graves' hyperthyroidism and ophthalmopathy. Researchers amplified the TCR beta CDR3 regions from RNA transcripts. Initially, a first-round RT-PCR of the TCR CDR3 employed the HTBI primer set. From the multiplex PCR reads, TCRdb called clonotypes with MiXCR, one entry per CDR3 protein. This table holds more than 300,000 distinct CDR3 sequences, around 18% found once. The sample consisted of blood. All receptors derive from a man in his late teens or twenties with Graves' ophthalmopathy.

The chain links TRBV28 to TRBJ2-7; TRBD2 matches at 7 bases. Germline V gives CDR1 MDHEN, CDR2 SYDVKM. Losses at the gene ends were 7 bases for V and 0 bases for J; bases not matched to a gene: 9. The CDR3 extends over 15 amino acids. The CDR3 DNA reads TGTGCCAGCAAGAGCGGGGCCACCGGCTCCTACGAGCAGTACTTC. It encodes CASKSGATGSYEQYF.

This clonotype was seen at least ten times. V and J are TRBV7-9 and TRBJ1-1; D is unclear. V dropped 5 bases and J dropped 2 bases, with 12 bases sitting between them. This CDR3 is 14 amino acids long. Germline CDR1 is SEHNR and CDR2 is FQNEAQ (reference sequence). The CDR3 DNA sequence: TGTGCCAGCAGCCCGACAATTGTCAACACTGAAGCTTTCTTT. It encodes CASSPTIVNTEAFF.

At least ten counts were recorded for this clonotype. This rearrangement joins TRBV7-8 to TRBJ1-4, with TRBD1 matching over 8 bases. The CDR3 loop spans 14 amino acids. Germline lookup yields CDR1 SGHVS and CDR2 FQNEAQ. Germline trimming cut 5 bases from V and 8 bases from J; bases unmatched to any gene: 7. CDR3 region: CASSQGAVLEKLFF. CDR3 bases: TGTGCCAGCAGCCAGGGGGCAGTCTTAGAAAAACTGTTTTTT.

In this sample, this clonotype turned up many times. The V and J genes are TRBV7-8 and TRBJ1-1; D uncertain. Trimming pared 6 bases from V and 4 bases from J, leaving 15 bases between. The CDR3 runs to 14 residues. CDR1 and CDR2 (germline): SGHVS, FQNEAQ. DNA of the CDR3: TGTGCCAGCAGACTCCGGCGGGTGGGCACTGAAGCTTTCTTT. Its translation: CASRLRRVGTEAFF.

This clonotype occurred many times. The CDR3, as DNA: TGTGCCAGCAGCTCAAGTAGGGTGGGCGAAAAACTGTTTTTT. It translates to CASSSSRVGEKLFF. The chain has TRBV7-8 and TRBJ1-4, with unresolved D. The V and J ends lost 4 bases and 8 bases respectively, with 14 bases between them. CDR3 length: 14 residues. Germline V CDR1 and CDR2: SGHVS, FQNEAQ.

About this clonotype: Possible read error: a much larger clone is one base away. The chain joins TRBV2 to TRBJ1-2, with TRBD1 matching 7 bases. Per germline, CDR1 SNHLY and CDR2 FYNNEI. Trimming at V came to 7 bases and at J to 5 bases, leaving 13 bases not matched to a gene. CDR3 length: 15 residues. CDR3: CASTRGGRERYGYTF. In DNA form, the CDR3 reads TGTGCCAGCACCCGAGGGGGCAGGGAGAGGTATGGCTACACCTTC.

This clonotype was seen repeatedly, ten times or more. The chain recombines TRBV28 with TRBJ2-5; possible D gene TRBD2, 5 bases. CDR1 is MDHEN, CDR2 SYDVKM, per germline. Trimming stripped 4 bases from V and 5 bases from J, with 14 bases between. The CDR3 runs to 14 residues. CDR3 nucleotides: TGTGCCAGCAGTTCCCCCGGAGGAGAGGAGACCCAGTACTTC. It specifies CASSSPGGEETQYF.

This clonotype has ten or more counts. The chain recombines TRBV6-2 or TRBV6-3 with TRBJ2-3; 12 nucleotides agree with TRBD2. V dropped 4 bases and J dropped 3; count of bases not matched to a gene: 8. Germline CDR1 is MNHEY and CDR2 is SVGEGT. The CDR3 consists of 17 residues. DNA for the CDR3: TGTGCCAGCAGTTTCCTGACTAGCGGGGGATCAACAGATACGCAGTATTTT. Its translation is CASSFLTSGGSTDTQYF.

The chain employs TRBV19 and TRBJ2-6, with D perhaps matching TRBD2 (6 bases). Germline V gene data show CDR1 as LNHDA and CDR2 as SQIVND (reference sequence). The CDR3 totals 16 residues. V was trimmed by 8 bases and J by 0 bases, leaving 14 bases between them. CDR3 nucleotide sequence: TGTGCCAGTCGGGAGAGGGGACTCTCTGGGGCCAACGTCCTGACTTTC. It yields the protein CASRERGLSGANVLTF.

As concerns this clonotype: One junction end does not reproduce the germline sequence, and a read error may be involved. This rearrangement joins TRBV27 to TRBJ2-5; possibly TRBD1 or TRBD2 for D (7 bases each). Germline CDR1 reads MNHEY; CDR2 reads SMNVEV (reference sequence). This CDR3 is built from 15 residues. CDR3 region: CASGLSGRGGETRYF. The CDR3 DNA is TGTGCCAGCGGTTTATCAGGCAGGGGGGGAGAGACCCGGTACTTC.

Ten or more counts support this clonotype. The rearrangement links TRBV10-3 to TRBJ2-3, with D perhaps assigned TRBD1 or TRBD2 (5 bases each). This CDR3 comprises 14 residues. V was pared by 3 bases and J by 0 bases, with 7 bases between. The germline V gene encodes CDR1 ENHRY and CDR2 SYGVKD. The CDR3 region is CAISDGASTDTQYF. The CDR3 coding sequence is TGTGCCATCAGTGACGGGGCTAGCACAGATACGCAGTATTTT.

The sample holds many counts of this clonotype. This chain uses TRBV7-9 with TRBJ1-1; 9 nucleotides match TRBD1. The CDR3 sequence is 20 residues long. J was trimmed by 7 bases and V by 3 bases; bases with no gene match: 24. Germline CDR1 SEHNR, CDR2 FQNEAQ (reference sequence). The DNA for the CDR3 is TGTGCCAGCAGCTTTGCCACGGGACAGGGAATCGGGTCTCGATTACGTGAAGCTTTCTTT. Its translation is CASSFATGQGIGSRLREAFF.

The chain uses TRBV10-3 and TRBJ2-3; 7 bases match TRBD2. V shed 4 bases and J 5 bases; nucleotides not matched to a gene: 6. The CDR3 covers 14 residues. The germline CDR1 and CDR2 sequences are ENHRY and SYGVKD. CDR3 residues: CAISVSGGRDTQYF. CDR3 DNA: TGTGCCATCAGTGTTTCCGGGGGGAGAGATACGCAGTATTTT.

This clonotype was counted at least ten times. The V gene is TRBV15, the J gene TRBJ2-2; D remains unclear. The CDR3 extends over 13 amino acids. The germline V gene encodes CDR1 LNHNV and CDR2 YYDKDF (reference sequence). Trimming took off 1 base at V and 4 bases at J, with 4 bases between the two ends. The CDR3 sequence is CATSRVGTGELFF. The CDR3 nucleotides are TGTGCCACCAGCAGAGTAGGCACCGGGGAGCTGTTTTTT.

Ten or more counts support this clonotype. V usage is TRBV11-2 and J usage is TRBJ2-3, with D possibly matching TRBD1 (6 bases). Germline V gives CDR1 SGHAT, CDR2 FQNNGV. V was clipped by 1 base and J by 0 bases, with 14 bases between them. The CDR3 runs to 17 residues. The CDR3 DNA reads TGTGCCAGCAGCTTAGTTTTCGCAGGGGCTAGCACAGATACGCAGTATTTT. It codes for CASSLVFAGASTDTQYF.

This clonotype was detected a few times. The gene calls are TRBV15 and TRBJ1-1; D ambiguous. V dropped 5 bases and J dropped 8 bases, with 15 bases sitting between them. Germline assignment: CDR1 LNHNV and CDR2 YYDKDF (reference sequence). This CDR3 has 13 residues. The CDR3 bases are TGTGCCACCAGCCCAGCTTCTTCGGAGGAAGCTTTCTTT. This encodes CATSPASSEEAFF.

This rearrangement joins TRBV4-1 to TRBJ2-5; D is unclear. The CDR3 is 14 residues long. The V end lost 1 base, the J end lost 5 bases, and 11 bases lay between the germline ends. The germline CDR1 and CDR2 sequences are MGHRA and YSYEKL. The CDR3 here is CASSQVPGQETQYF. The DNA for the CDR3 is TGCGCCAGCAGCCAAGTGCCGGGCCAGGAGACCCAGTACTTC.

Details on this clonotype: This sequence may be a read error, since a much larger clone differs from it by one base. The chain recombines TRBV6-1 with TRBJ2-1; D may match TRBD1 or TRBD2 (5 bases each). V lost 1 base, J lost 8 bases, and 12 bases lay in between. CDR1 and CDR2 (germline): MNHNS, SASEGT. The CDR3 is 14 amino acids. The chain's CDR3 is CASSEGWGCDEQFF. DNA for the CDR3: TGTGCCAGCAGTGAAGGGTGGGGGTGCGATGAGCAGTTCTTC.

This clonotype was seen many times. The chain recombines TRBV11-2 with TRBJ2-7; no definite D call. CDR1 is SGHAT, CDR2 FQNNGV, per germline. V shed 6 bases and J shed 1 base, with 13 bases lying between them. The CDR3 has 14 amino acids. The CDR3 sequence is CASRPLQQSYEQYF. The CDR3 DNA reads TGTGCCAGCAGGCCACTCCAGCAGTCCTACGAGCAGTACTTC.

This clonotype came up many times. The V gene is TRBV18, the J gene TRBJ2-7; D uncertain. Looked up from germline, CDR1 is KGHSH and CDR2 is LQKENI. Trimming cost V 2 bases and J 7 bases, with 9 bases left between them. The CDR3 contains 12 residues. The CDR3 reads CASSPMSREQYF. The CDR3 bases are TGTGCCAGCTCACCAATGTCTCGAGAGCAGTACTTC.

This clonotype was observed many times. This chain joins TRBV7-9 and TRBJ1-6; weak D call: TRBD1 (5 bases). V was clipped by 5 bases and J by 5 bases, with 10 bases between them. Germline assignment: CDR1 SEHNR and CDR2 FQNEAQ (reference sequence). The CDR3 has 14 amino acids. The CDR3 DNA is TGTGCCAGCAGCCCCGGGACGAATAATTCACCCCTCCACTTT. This sequence encodes CASSPGTNNSPLHF.

This clonotype appeared many times. The chain carries TRBV7-2 and TRBJ2-4; D is unresolved. CDR3 length: 13 amino acids. The germline V gene has CDR1 SGHTA and CDR2 FQGNSA. The V end was cut by 1 base, the J end by 5 bases, with 6 bases between. The CDR3 spells CASSLGWENIQYF. The CDR3 nucleotides read TGTGCCAGCAGCTTAGGGTGGGAAAACATTCAGTACTTC.